The 14 T cell receptor beta chains listed next were all sequenced from one sample in a study of brain T cells in children with intractable seizures. Profiled with immunoSEQ multiplex PCR; TCRdb holds only in-frame clones, not every one. Of around 41,000 clones in the sample, around 90% are singletons; the top ten hold just under 6.5%. Sequenced material: peripheral blood, taken at surgery. Receptor source: a girl aged 2 to 9 with tuberous sclerosis and intractable seizures.

The V gene is TRBV9, the J gene TRBJ2-2; D might be TRBD2 (5 bases). This CDR3 is built from 14 residues. The V and J ends lost 2 bases and 4 bases respectively, with 9 bases between them. Per germline, CDR1 SGDLS and CDR2 YYNGEE. This CDR3 reads CASSVSGTTGELFF. In DNA form, the CDR3 reads TGTGCCAGCAGCGTCTCGGGAACCACCGGGGAGCTGTTTTTT.

This sequence joins TRBV4-1 and TRBJ1-2; D remains unclear. CDR1 and CDR2 from the germline V gene are MGHRA and YSYEKL. V dropped 1 base and J dropped 4 bases, with 10 bases sitting between them. This CDR3 is built from 14 residues. In nucleotides, the CDR3 is TGCGCCAGCAGCCAAGGGACGGCGACCTATGGCTACACCTTC. Protein product: CASSQGTATYGYTF.

The count of this clone is one. The V call is TRBV6-5, the J call TRBJ1-1, with a possible D match to TRBD1 (5 bases). Trimming removed 5 bases at V and 4 bases at J, with 14 bases between. The CDR3 runs 14 residues. The germline CDR1 and CDR2 sequences are MNHEY and SVGAGI. In nucleotides, the CDR3 is TGTGCCAGCAGTACCGAGGGGTATGGCACTGAAGCTTTCTTT. Protein product: CASSTEGYGTEAFF.

In nucleotides, the CDR3 is TGTGCCAGCAGTTACCGCACAGGGGACTATGGCTACACCTTC. Protein: CASSYRTGDYGYTF. The gene calls are TRBV6-6 and TRBJ1-2; 7 bases are a match to TRBD1. Germline V gene lookup returns CDR1 MNHNY and CDR2 SVGAGI (reference sequence). This CDR3 contains 14 residues. J lost 3 bases, V lost 2 bases, and 3 bases had no gene match.

The chain combines TRBV5-1 with TRBJ1-1, with D hard to call. Trimming cost V 0 bases and J 4 bases, with 7 bases left between them. The CDR3 covers 13 residues. Per germline, CDR1 SGHRS and CDR2 YFSETQ. CDR3 protein: CASSLGVGTEAFF. Written as DNA, the CDR3 is TGCGCCAGCAGCTTGGGGGTGGGCACTGAAGCTTTCTTT. Combining the CDR3 with reference TRBV5-1 and TRBJ1-1 gives the whole variable domain KAGVTQTPRYLIKTRGQQVTLSCSPISGHRSVSWYQQTPGQGLQFLFEYFSETQRNKGNFPGRFSGRQFSNSRSEMNVSTLELGDSALYLCASSLGVGTEAFFGQGTRLTVV.

The gene calls are TRBV6-1 and TRBJ1-2; D not resolved. Germline assignment: CDR1 MNHNS and CDR2 SASEGT. This CDR3 has 11 amino acids. Trimming pared 2 bases from V and 8 bases from J, leaving 6 bases between. The CDR3 DNA sequence: TGTGCCAGCAGTGAACGTAGGGGCTACACCTTC. This sequence encodes CASSERRGYTF.

This chain uses TRBV19 with TRBJ2-7; unclear D gene. V was clipped by 2 bases and J by 9 bases, with 17 bases between them. The CDR3 extends over 14 amino acids. Germline CDR1 and CDR2: LNHDA and SQIVND (reference sequence). The CDR3 reads CASSISRGTNWQYF. The CDR3 DNA reads as TGTGCCAGTAGTATAAGTAGAGGAACAAATTGGCAGTACTTC.

V gene TRBV7-8 combines with J gene TRBJ1-4; 7 nucleotides match TRBD1. The V and J ends lost 4 bases and 4 bases, in that order; junction bases with no gene match: 6. The germline CDR1 and CDR2 sequences are SGHVS and FQNEAQ. The CDR3 is 15 amino acids. CDR3 region: CASSSKGQSNEKLFF. The CDR3 region has the DNA TGTGCCAGCAGCTCGAAGGGACAGAGTAATGAAAAACTGTTTTTT. Looking up the rest from reference TRBV7-8 and TRBJ1-4 gives the full variable domain: GAGVSQSPRYKVAKRGQDVALRCDPISGHVSLFWYQQALGQGPEFLTYFQNEAQLDKSGLPSDRFFAERPEGSVSTLKIQRTQQEDSAVYLCASSSKGQSNEKLFFGSGTQLSVL.

J is TRBJ1-2 and V is TRBV12-3 or TRBV12-4; D not certain. This CDR3 contains 13 residues. Deletions cut 3 bases from V and 7 bases from J, with 12 bases between. In nucleotides, the CDR3 is TGTGCCAGCAGTTTTCGGAGGGAGAGTGGCTACACCTTC. It codes for CASSFRRESGYTF.

The chain links TRBV10-3 to TRBJ1-4; D is uncertain. The CDR3 runs to 13 residues. CDR1 and CDR2 from the germline V gene are ENHRY and SYGVKD. The ends were cut back, 10 bases at V and 5 bases at J, with 14 bases in the middle. CDR3 protein: CATTGTLNEKLFF. The CDR3 coding sequence is TGTGCCACCACGGGCACATTAAATGAAAAACTGTTTTTT.

This chain links TRBV28 with TRBJ2-1, with 15 nucleotides matching TRBD2. This CDR3 is 17 amino acids long. Unmatched junction bases numbered 5, after V lost 8 bases and J lost 0 bases. The germline gives CDR1 MDHEN, CDR2 SYDVKM. CDR3: CASWTSGGGGSYNEQFF. The CDR3 bases are TGTGCCAGCTGGACTAGCGGGGGGGGAGGCTCCTACAATGAGCAGTTCTTC. The whole variable domain, remainder taken from reference TRBV28 and TRBJ2-1, is DVKVTQSSRYLVKRTGEKVFLECVQDMDHENMFWYRQDPGLGLRLIYFSYDVKMKEKGDIPEGYSVSREKKERFSLILESASTNQTSMYLCASWTSGGGGSYNEQFFGPGTRLTVL.

This clone was recorded only once. The rearrangement links TRBV6-5 to TRBJ1-6; 8 bases align to TRBD1. The CDR3 has 15 amino acids. Germline values: CDR1 MNHEY, CDR2 SVGAGI. V lost 7 bases and J lost 3; bases outside the gene matches: 5. CDR3 bases: TGTGCCAGCACCACAGGGGGTCACTATAATTCACCCCTCCACTTT. Encoded protein: CASTTGGHYNSPLHF.

This chain joins TRBV5-1 and TRBJ2-3; possibly TRBD2 for D (5 bases). The CDR3 length is 17 residues. CDR1 and CDR2 (germline): SGHRS, YFSETQ. Trimming left V 0 bases short and J 2 bases short, with 16 bases between. CDR3 DNA sequence: TGCGCCAGCAGCTTGGAGCCCAGGTCTAGCTTCACAGATACGCAGTATTTT. Encoded protein: CASSLEPRSSFTDTQYF.

The chain employs TRBV4-1 and TRBJ2-3; 15 bases match TRBD2. Germline V gives CDR1 MGHRA, CDR2 YSYEKL. Germline trimming cut 3 bases from V and 5 bases from J; bases unmatched to any gene: 6. This CDR3 is 17 amino acids long. The DNA for the CDR3 is TGCGCCAGCAGCCAGCGGACTAGCGGGGGGGCTGTAGATACGCAGTATTTT. Amino acids: CASSQRTSGGAVDTQYF.